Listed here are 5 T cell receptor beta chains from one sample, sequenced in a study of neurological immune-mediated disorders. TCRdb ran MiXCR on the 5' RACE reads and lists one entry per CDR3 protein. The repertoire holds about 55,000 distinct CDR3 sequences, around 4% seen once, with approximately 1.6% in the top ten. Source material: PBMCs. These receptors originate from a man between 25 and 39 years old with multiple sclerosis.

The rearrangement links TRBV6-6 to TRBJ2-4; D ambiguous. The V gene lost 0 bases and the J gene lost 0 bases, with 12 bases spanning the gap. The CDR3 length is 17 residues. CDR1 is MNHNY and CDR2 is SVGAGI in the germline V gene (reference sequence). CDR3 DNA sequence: TGTGCCAGCAGTTACTCGGACCCCCCGCTAGCCAAAAACATTCAGTACTTC. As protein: CASSYSDPPLAKNIQYF.

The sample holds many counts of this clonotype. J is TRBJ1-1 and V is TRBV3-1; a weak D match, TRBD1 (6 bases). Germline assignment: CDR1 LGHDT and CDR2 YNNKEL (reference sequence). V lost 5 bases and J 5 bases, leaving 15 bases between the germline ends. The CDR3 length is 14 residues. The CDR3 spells CASSSYRDGTEAFF. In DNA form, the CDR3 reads TGTGCCAGCAGCTCCTACAGGGACGGGACTGAAGCTTTCTTT.

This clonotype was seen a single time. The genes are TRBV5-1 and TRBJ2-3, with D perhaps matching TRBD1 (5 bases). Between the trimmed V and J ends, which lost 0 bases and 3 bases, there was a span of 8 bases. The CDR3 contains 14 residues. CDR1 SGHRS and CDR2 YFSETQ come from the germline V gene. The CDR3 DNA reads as TGCGCCAGCAGCTTGGGGGGCCAAACAGATACGCAGTATTTT. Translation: CASSLGGQTDTQYF. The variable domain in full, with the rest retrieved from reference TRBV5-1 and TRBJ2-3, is KAGVTQTPRYLIKTRGQQVTLSCSPISGHRSVSWYQQTPGQGLQFLFEYFSETQRNKGNFPGRFSGRQFSNSRSEMNVSTLELGDSALYLCASSLGGQTDTQYFGPGTRLTVL.

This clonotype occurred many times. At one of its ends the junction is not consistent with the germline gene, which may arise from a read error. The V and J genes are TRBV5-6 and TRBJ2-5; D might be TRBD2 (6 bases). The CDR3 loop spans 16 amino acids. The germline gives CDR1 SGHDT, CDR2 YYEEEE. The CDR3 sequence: CASSLEFWGDQETQYF. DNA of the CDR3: TGTGCCAGCAGCTTGGAATTTTGGGGGGACCAGGAGACCCAGTACTTC.

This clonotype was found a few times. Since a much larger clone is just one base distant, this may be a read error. CDR3 amino acids: CASSQFDNIKYF. The CDR3 coding sequence is TGTGCCAGCAGCCAATTTGATAACATTAAGTACTTC. The genes are TRBV3-1 and TRBJ2-4; D is uncertain. Germline loops: CDR1 LGHDT, CDR2 YNNKEL (reference sequence). This CDR3 is built from 12 residues. Using reference TRBV3-1 and TRBJ2-4 for the parts outside the CDR3, the full variable domain is DTAVSQTPKYLVTQMGNDKSIKCEQNLGHDTMYWYKQDSKKFLKIMFSYNNKELIINETVPNRFSPKSPDKAHLNLHINSLELGDSAVYFCASSQFDNIKYFGAGTRLSVL.